The next 32 T cell receptor beta chains were all read from a single sample in a study of shared T cell receptors in the human thymus. Some clones are missing from TCRdb's copy, which holds only in-frame ones; the method was immunoSEQ multiplex PCR. The data show roughly 700,000 clones, with roughly 88% seen just once and around 0.0099% held by the top ten. In addition, the sample was reused for a study of human thymus T cells.

Sequencing was done on a sample of thymocytes. Receptor source: a boy in the first two years of life with a congenital heart defect.

The chain combines TRBV4-3 with TRBJ2-1; 12 positions agree with TRBD2. The germline V gene encodes CDR1 LGHNA and CDR2 YSLEER. The CDR3 runs to 20 residues. V lost 0 bases to trimming and J lost 4 bases; unmatched junction nucleotides: 13. The CDR3 region is CASSQDFGLAGGRFYNEQFF. The CDR3 coding sequence is TGCGCCAGCAGCCAAGATTTCGGGCTAGCGGGAGGGCGGTTTTACAATGAGCAGTTCTTC.

The rearrangement joins TRBV10-3 to TRBJ2-3, with 10 bases aligning to TRBD2. CDR3 length: 18 amino acids. Looked up from germline, CDR1 is ENHRY and CDR2 is SYGVKD. V was pared by 8 bases and J by 3 bases, with 17 bases of the junction left unmatched. CDR3 in amino acids: CAISLLGLAGVSTDTQYF. CDR3 in DNA: TGTGCCATCTCTCTCCTGGGGCTAGCGGGAGTTTCGACAGATACGCAGTATTTT.

This CDR3 reads CASSEDRGVQPQHF. The CDR3 DNA reads TGTGCCAGCAGTGAAGACAGGGGTGTTCAGCCCCAGCATTTT. This sequence joins TRBV6-1 and TRBJ1-5; 7 bases are a match to TRBD1. This CDR3 has 14 residues. V shed 1 base, J shed 6 bases, and the junction held 3 bases outside the gene matches. From germline, CDR1 is MNHNS and CDR2 SASEGT.

V and J are TRBV7-2 and TRBJ2-7; 14 bases fit TRBD2. The CDR3 length is 17 residues. V lost 5 bases, J lost 0 bases, and 6 bases stayed unmatched. Germline V CDR1 and CDR2: SGHTA, FQGNSA. CDR3 nucleotides: TGTGCCAGCAGCCGGGGACTAGCGGGAGCCGGCTCCTACGAGCAGTACTTC. This codes for CASSRGLAGAGSYEQYF.

The chain combines TRBV7-9 with TRBJ2-5; 12 bases match TRBD2. CDR1 and CDR2 from the germline V gene are SEHNR and FQNEAQ (reference sequence). The CDR3 covers 15 residues. Trimming cost V 5 bases and J 6 bases; bases outside gene matches: 7. The CDR3 sequence: CASSPSGRAAKTQYF. For the CDR3, the DNA is TGTGCCAGCAGCCCTAGCGGGAGGGCCGCGAAGACCCAGTACTTC.

This chain uses TRBV5-6 with TRBJ2-4; D might be TRBD2 (6 bases). Germline V CDR1 and CDR2: SGHDT, YYEEEE. The CDR3 runs to 17 residues. V dropped 4 bases and J dropped 0 bases, with 17 bases sitting between them. CDR3 loop: CASSGGRTALAKNIQYF. In DNA form, the CDR3 reads TGTGCCAGCAGCGGGGGGAGGACTGCACTAGCCAAAAACATTCAGTACTTC.

The chain combines TRBV4-3 with TRBJ2-7; 8 bases map to TRBD2. V lost 0 bases, J lost 3 bases, and 7 bases stayed unmatched. The germline V gene has CDR1 LGHNA and CDR2 YSLEER. CDR3 size: 16 residues. The CDR3 sequence: CASSQDGGAGDYEQYF. The CDR3 DNA is TGCGCCAGCAGCCAAGATGGGGGAGCGGGAGACTACGAGCAGTACTTC.

V and J are TRBV7-8 and TRBJ1-5; tentative D call: TRBD1 (6 bases). V lost 2 bases and J 12 bases, leaving 11 bases between the germline ends. Germline CDR1 SGHVS, CDR2 FQNEAQ. This CDR3 has 12 amino acids. CDR3 nucleotide sequence: TGTGCCAGCAGCTTACAGGGGCTGCGCCAGCATTTT. Amino acid sequence: CASSLQGLRQHF.

J is TRBJ1-1 and V is TRBV29-1; D may be TRBD1 (5 bases). The CDR3 totals 15 residues. V lost 0 bases, J lost 1 base, and 12 bases lay in between. Germline V gives CDR1 SQVTM, CDR2 ANQGSEA. CDR3 amino acids: CSVEDLAQGNTEAFF. The DNA for the CDR3 is TGCAGCGTTGAAGATCTTGCGCAGGGGAACACTGAAGCTTTCTTT. The whole variable domain, filled in from reference TRBV29-1 and TRBJ1-1, reads SAVISQKPSRDICQRGTSLTIQCQVDSQVTMMFWYRQQPGQSLTLIATANQGSEATYESGFVIDKFPISRPNLTFSTLTVSNMSPEDSSIYLCSVEDLAQGNTEAFFGQGTRLTVV.

V usage is TRBV30 and J usage is TRBJ2-7; TRBD1 agrees at 7 bases. With 8 bases clipped from V and 5 bases from J, the junction kept 18 bases outside the gene matches. The CDR3 sequence is 15 residues long. The germline CDR1 and CDR2 sequences are GTSNPN and SVGIG (reference sequence). This CDR3 is CARSSRQGVGHEQYF. The CDR3 nucleotides are TGTGCCCGAAGTTCCCGACAGGGAGTGGGACACGAGCAGTACTTC.

This clone was seen only a few times. The chain combines TRBV4-1 with TRBJ1-4, with no clear D. Germline V gene lookup returns CDR1 MGHRA and CDR2 YSYEKL. The CDR3 is 19 residues long. The V end was cut by 4 bases, the J end by 0 bases, with 21 bases between. The CDR3 DNA is TGCGCCAGCAGCCGGCTCATAGACACAATACCCCCAACTAATGAAAAACTGTTTTTT. Protein product: CASSRLIDTIPPTNEKLFF.

Only one count was recorded for this clone. V is TRBV9 and J is TRBJ2-2; tentatively, D is TRBD1 (5 bases). This CDR3 has 16 residues. V lost 4 bases, J lost 1 base, and 14 bases lay in between. Germline V gene sequence: CDR1 SGDLS, CDR2 YYNGEE. The CDR3 region is CASSSRPRGNTGELFF. The CDR3 nucleotides read TGTGCCAGCAGCTCTCGTCCTAGGGGGAACACCGGGGAGCTGTTTTTT.

The chain uses TRBV14 and TRBJ2-1, with 15 positions matching TRBD2. The CDR3 totals 17 residues. Per the germline V gene, CDR1 is SGHDN and CDR2 is FVKESK. V shed 2 bases and J 9 bases; nucleotides not matched to a gene: 8. This CDR3 reads CASSQQGGTSGRSEQFF. CDR3 nucleotides: TGTGCCAGCAGCCAACAAGGGGGGACTAGCGGGAGGAGTGAGCAGTTCTTC.

The CDR3 bases are TGTGCCAGCAGAGGGTCGGCAGGGGTCTACGAGCAGTACTTC. This encodes CASRGSAGVYEQYF. The chain employs TRBV2 and TRBJ2-7, with D tentatively TRBD1 (6 bases). The V gene lost 6 bases and the J gene lost 3 bases, with 15 bases spanning the gap. Germline V CDR1 and CDR2: SNHLY, FYNNEI. This CDR3 has 14 residues. Drawing the rest from reference TRBV2 and TRBJ2-7, the complete variable domain is EPEVTQTPSHQVTQMGQEVILRCVPISNHLYFYWYRQILGQKVEFLVSFYNNEISEKSEIFDDQFSVERPDGSNFTLKIRSTKLEDSAMYFCASRGSAGVYEQYFGPGTRLTVT.

The V call is TRBV19, the J call TRBJ2-6; D is undetermined. The V gene's germline CDR1 is LNHDA and CDR2 SQIVND (reference sequence). This CDR3 contains 18 residues. V was trimmed by 2 bases and J by 0 bases, leaving 14 bases between them. The CDR3 nucleotides read TGTGCCAGTAGTATACACTCGACTCGGAGCTCTGGGGCCAACGTCCTGACTTTC. Encoded protein: CASSIHSTRSSGANVLTF.

CDR3 coding DNA: TGCGCCAGCAGCTTTGAGGTTAACACTGAAGCTTTCTTT. It codes for CASSFEVNTEAFF. The gene calls are TRBV5-1 and TRBJ1-1; D call uncertain. The germline V gene encodes CDR1 SGHRS and CDR2 YFSETQ. This CDR3 region has 13 residues. V dropped 2 bases and J dropped 2 bases, with 7 bases sitting between them. The full variable domain, in which reference TRBV5-1 and TRBJ1-1 provide the parts outside the CDR3, is KAGVTQTPRYLIKTRGQQVTLSCSPISGHRSVSWYQQTPGQGLQFLFEYFSETQRNKGNFPGRFSGRQFSNSRSEMNVSTLELGDSALYLCASSFEVNTEAFFGQGTRLTVV.

A single count supports this clone. The chain couples TRBV5-1 to TRBJ2-3, with 7 bases fitting TRBD2. This CDR3 is 13 amino acids long. With V trimmed by 7 bases and J by 8 bases, 10 bases remained unmatched. Germline CDR1 is SGHRS and CDR2 is YFSETQ. Here the CDR3 DNA reads TGCGCCAGCGAAAGCCCCCCGGGGGGTACGCAGTATTTT. The encoded protein is CASESPPGGTQYF.

This chain connects TRBV4-3 to TRBJ2-3, with 15 bases lining up with TRBD2. The junction had 5 bases not matched to a gene; V was cut back by 4 bases and J by 3 bases. Germline-derived CDR1 and CDR2 are LGHNA and YSLEER. The CDR3 totals 17 residues. CDR3 in DNA: TGCGCCAGCAGCCCTGGGACTAGCGGGAGGAGGACAGATACGCAGTATTTT. This gives the protein CASSPGTSGRRTDTQYF.

V usage is TRBV7-9 and J usage is TRBJ1-5, with 7 nucleotides matching TRBD1. Germline V gives CDR1 SEHNR, CDR2 FQNEAQ (reference sequence). V was pared by 7 bases and J by 1 base, with 13 bases of the junction left unmatched. CDR3 length: 17 residues. The CDR3, as DNA: TGTGCCAGCACCTACGGGCCAGGGGGGAAAAGCAATCAGCCCCAGCATTTT. It yields the protein CASTYGPGGKSNQPQHF. Combining the CDR3 with reference TRBV7-9 and TRBJ1-5 gives the whole variable domain DTGVSQNPRHKITKRGQNVTFRCDPISEHNRLYWYRQTLGQGPEFLTYFQNEAQLEKSRLLSDRFSAERPKGSFSTLEIQRTEQGDSAMYLCASTYGPGGKSNQPQHFGDGTRLSIL.

The CDR3 spells CASKGEGASEQYF. CDR3 nucleotides: TGTGCCAGCAAGGGGGAAGGAGCGTCGGAGCAGTACTTC. The chain uses TRBV2 and TRBJ2-7; a weak D match, TRBD1 (6 bases). Trimming took 7 bases from V and 7 from J, leaving 17 bases between them. Germline CDR1 SNHLY, CDR2 FYNNEI. The CDR3 is 13 residues long.

This chain links TRBV19 with TRBJ1-1, with D perhaps matching TRBD1 (6 bases). The germline V gene has CDR1 LNHDA and CDR2 SQIVND (reference sequence). The CDR3 length is 16 residues. Trimming cost V 5 bases and J 3 bases, with 19 bases left between them. CDR3 in DNA: TGTGCCAGTAGTGTCCCGGGCCACAGGGTCGACACTGAAGCTTTCTTT. Its protein product is CASSVPGHRVDTEAFF.

For this clone: In the same sample, other DNA sequences code for this CDR3. The chain has TRBV4-3 and TRBJ2-3, with D tentatively TRBD2 (7 bases). Germline V gene sequence: CDR1 LGHNA, CDR2 YSLEER. This CDR3 region has 14 residues. V was trimmed by 0 bases and J by 6 bases, leaving 10 bases between them. The CDR3 DNA reads TGCGCCAGCAGCCAAGATCGGGGGGCGGATACGCAGTATTTT. This gives the protein CASSQDRGADTQYF.

The rearrangement joins TRBV9 to TRBJ2-3, with D possibly TRBD2 on 6 matching bases. The CDR3 consists of 15 residues. The germline V gene encodes CDR1 SGDLS and CDR2 YYNGEE. Trimming stripped 4 bases from V and 1 base from J, with 13 bases between. CDR3: CASSPRGEGTDTQYF. The CDR3 nucleotides read TGTGCCAGCAGCCCGCGAGGGGAGGGCACAGATACGCAGTATTTT.

V is TRBV28 and J is TRBJ1-1, with 8 bases identical to TRBD1. Germline V gives CDR1 MDHEN, CDR2 SYDVKM. CDR3 length: 16 amino acids. The J segment lost 1 base and the V segment lost 5 bases, leaving 9 bases of the junction unmatched. The CDR3 reads CASSQRQGLKNTEAFF. DNA of the CDR3: TGTGCCAGCAGTCAAAGACAGGGGCTCAAGAACACTGAAGCTTTCTTT.

This chain uses TRBV29-1 with TRBJ2-1; D perhaps matches TRBD2 (5 bases). Between the trimmed V and J ends, which lost 8 bases and 4 bases, there was a span of 12 bases. The CDR3 sequence is 12 residues long. The germline V gene encodes CDR1 SQVTM and CDR2 ANQGSEA. This CDR3 is CSPRRIYNEQFF. CDR3 sequence (DNA): TGCAGCCCCCGGAGGATTTACAATGAGCAGTTCTTC.

In its sample, this clone was seen once. The rearrangement uses TRBV14 and TRBJ2-3; the D gene is possibly TRBD1 (6 bases). This CDR3 has 16 residues. The V gene's germline CDR1 is SGHDN and CDR2 FVKESK. The V gene lost 0 bases and the J gene lost 4 bases, with 14 bases spanning the gap. The CDR3 spells CASSQEVNRDADTQYF. In DNA form, the CDR3 reads TGTGCCAGCAGCCAAGAAGTCAACAGGGATGCAGATACGCAGTATTTT.

In this sample, this clone turned up a few times. The rearrangement uses TRBV15 and TRBJ1-5; 8 nucleotides match TRBD1. J lost 3 bases, V lost 5 bases, and 6 bases had no gene match. The CDR3 totals 15 residues. Germline loops: CDR1 LNHNV, CDR2 YYDKDF (reference sequence). In nucleotides, the CDR3 is TGTGCCACCAGCTACGGACAGGGCCTCAATCAGCCCCAGCATTTT. Protein product: CATSYGQGLNQPQHF.

As regards this clone: The sample contains more than one DNA sequence encoding this CDR3. The V gene is TRBV5-6, the J gene TRBJ2-1; 7 bases align to TRBD2. The J segment lost 0 bases and the V segment lost 0 bases, leaving 6 bases of the junction unmatched. Germline CDR1 reads SGHDT; CDR2 reads YYEEEE. The CDR3 sequence is 17 residues long. The CDR3 coding sequence is TGTGCCAGCAGCTTGGCCGGGCGGGGGAGCTCCTACAATGAGCAGTTCTTC. Protein product: CASSLAGRGSSYNEQFF.

This clone was observed a few times. The gene calls are TRBV4-3 and TRBJ2-1, with 8 bases aligning to TRBD2. This CDR3 has 15 amino acids. The junction had 3 bases not matched to a gene; V was cut back by 3 bases and J by 2 bases. Germline V gene lookup returns CDR1 LGHNA and CDR2 YSLEER. This chain's CDR3 is CASSHTSGPYNEQFF. For the CDR3, the DNA is TGCGCCAGCAGCCATACTAGCGGCCCCTACAATGAGCAGTTCTTC.

The sample holds a few counts of this clone. V is TRBV25-1 and J is TRBJ2-7; D is undetermined. Germline V gene sequence: CDR1 MGHDK, CDR2 SYGVNS. The CDR3 covers 16 residues. Trimming stripped 2 bases from V and 3 bases from J, with 17 bases between. The CDR3 reads CASSEGLGGLYYEQYF. CDR3 coding DNA: TGTGCCAGCAGTGAAGGGTTAGGTGGGCTTTACTACGAGCAGTACTTC.

V gene TRBV10-3 combines with J gene TRBJ1-1; D uncertain. This CDR3 region has 11 residues. Looked up from germline, CDR1 is ENHRY and CDR2 is SYGVKD. V shed 3 bases and J shed 8 bases, with 7 bases lying between them. CDR3 protein: CAISDQVEAFF. CDR3 bases: TGTGCCATCAGTGATCAGGTGGAAGCTTTCTTT.

The DNA for the CDR3 is TGTGCCAGCAGTGAATGGGCAGTAGCGGGAGCGAACTACAATGAGCAGTTCTTC. This sequence encodes CASSEWAVAGANYNEQFF. This chain links TRBV2 with TRBJ2-1, with 9 positions matching TRBD2. Germline V gene data show CDR1 as SNHLY and CDR2 as FYNNEI. With 2 bases clipped from V and 3 bases from J, the junction kept 11 bases outside the gene matches. This CDR3 has 18 amino acids.